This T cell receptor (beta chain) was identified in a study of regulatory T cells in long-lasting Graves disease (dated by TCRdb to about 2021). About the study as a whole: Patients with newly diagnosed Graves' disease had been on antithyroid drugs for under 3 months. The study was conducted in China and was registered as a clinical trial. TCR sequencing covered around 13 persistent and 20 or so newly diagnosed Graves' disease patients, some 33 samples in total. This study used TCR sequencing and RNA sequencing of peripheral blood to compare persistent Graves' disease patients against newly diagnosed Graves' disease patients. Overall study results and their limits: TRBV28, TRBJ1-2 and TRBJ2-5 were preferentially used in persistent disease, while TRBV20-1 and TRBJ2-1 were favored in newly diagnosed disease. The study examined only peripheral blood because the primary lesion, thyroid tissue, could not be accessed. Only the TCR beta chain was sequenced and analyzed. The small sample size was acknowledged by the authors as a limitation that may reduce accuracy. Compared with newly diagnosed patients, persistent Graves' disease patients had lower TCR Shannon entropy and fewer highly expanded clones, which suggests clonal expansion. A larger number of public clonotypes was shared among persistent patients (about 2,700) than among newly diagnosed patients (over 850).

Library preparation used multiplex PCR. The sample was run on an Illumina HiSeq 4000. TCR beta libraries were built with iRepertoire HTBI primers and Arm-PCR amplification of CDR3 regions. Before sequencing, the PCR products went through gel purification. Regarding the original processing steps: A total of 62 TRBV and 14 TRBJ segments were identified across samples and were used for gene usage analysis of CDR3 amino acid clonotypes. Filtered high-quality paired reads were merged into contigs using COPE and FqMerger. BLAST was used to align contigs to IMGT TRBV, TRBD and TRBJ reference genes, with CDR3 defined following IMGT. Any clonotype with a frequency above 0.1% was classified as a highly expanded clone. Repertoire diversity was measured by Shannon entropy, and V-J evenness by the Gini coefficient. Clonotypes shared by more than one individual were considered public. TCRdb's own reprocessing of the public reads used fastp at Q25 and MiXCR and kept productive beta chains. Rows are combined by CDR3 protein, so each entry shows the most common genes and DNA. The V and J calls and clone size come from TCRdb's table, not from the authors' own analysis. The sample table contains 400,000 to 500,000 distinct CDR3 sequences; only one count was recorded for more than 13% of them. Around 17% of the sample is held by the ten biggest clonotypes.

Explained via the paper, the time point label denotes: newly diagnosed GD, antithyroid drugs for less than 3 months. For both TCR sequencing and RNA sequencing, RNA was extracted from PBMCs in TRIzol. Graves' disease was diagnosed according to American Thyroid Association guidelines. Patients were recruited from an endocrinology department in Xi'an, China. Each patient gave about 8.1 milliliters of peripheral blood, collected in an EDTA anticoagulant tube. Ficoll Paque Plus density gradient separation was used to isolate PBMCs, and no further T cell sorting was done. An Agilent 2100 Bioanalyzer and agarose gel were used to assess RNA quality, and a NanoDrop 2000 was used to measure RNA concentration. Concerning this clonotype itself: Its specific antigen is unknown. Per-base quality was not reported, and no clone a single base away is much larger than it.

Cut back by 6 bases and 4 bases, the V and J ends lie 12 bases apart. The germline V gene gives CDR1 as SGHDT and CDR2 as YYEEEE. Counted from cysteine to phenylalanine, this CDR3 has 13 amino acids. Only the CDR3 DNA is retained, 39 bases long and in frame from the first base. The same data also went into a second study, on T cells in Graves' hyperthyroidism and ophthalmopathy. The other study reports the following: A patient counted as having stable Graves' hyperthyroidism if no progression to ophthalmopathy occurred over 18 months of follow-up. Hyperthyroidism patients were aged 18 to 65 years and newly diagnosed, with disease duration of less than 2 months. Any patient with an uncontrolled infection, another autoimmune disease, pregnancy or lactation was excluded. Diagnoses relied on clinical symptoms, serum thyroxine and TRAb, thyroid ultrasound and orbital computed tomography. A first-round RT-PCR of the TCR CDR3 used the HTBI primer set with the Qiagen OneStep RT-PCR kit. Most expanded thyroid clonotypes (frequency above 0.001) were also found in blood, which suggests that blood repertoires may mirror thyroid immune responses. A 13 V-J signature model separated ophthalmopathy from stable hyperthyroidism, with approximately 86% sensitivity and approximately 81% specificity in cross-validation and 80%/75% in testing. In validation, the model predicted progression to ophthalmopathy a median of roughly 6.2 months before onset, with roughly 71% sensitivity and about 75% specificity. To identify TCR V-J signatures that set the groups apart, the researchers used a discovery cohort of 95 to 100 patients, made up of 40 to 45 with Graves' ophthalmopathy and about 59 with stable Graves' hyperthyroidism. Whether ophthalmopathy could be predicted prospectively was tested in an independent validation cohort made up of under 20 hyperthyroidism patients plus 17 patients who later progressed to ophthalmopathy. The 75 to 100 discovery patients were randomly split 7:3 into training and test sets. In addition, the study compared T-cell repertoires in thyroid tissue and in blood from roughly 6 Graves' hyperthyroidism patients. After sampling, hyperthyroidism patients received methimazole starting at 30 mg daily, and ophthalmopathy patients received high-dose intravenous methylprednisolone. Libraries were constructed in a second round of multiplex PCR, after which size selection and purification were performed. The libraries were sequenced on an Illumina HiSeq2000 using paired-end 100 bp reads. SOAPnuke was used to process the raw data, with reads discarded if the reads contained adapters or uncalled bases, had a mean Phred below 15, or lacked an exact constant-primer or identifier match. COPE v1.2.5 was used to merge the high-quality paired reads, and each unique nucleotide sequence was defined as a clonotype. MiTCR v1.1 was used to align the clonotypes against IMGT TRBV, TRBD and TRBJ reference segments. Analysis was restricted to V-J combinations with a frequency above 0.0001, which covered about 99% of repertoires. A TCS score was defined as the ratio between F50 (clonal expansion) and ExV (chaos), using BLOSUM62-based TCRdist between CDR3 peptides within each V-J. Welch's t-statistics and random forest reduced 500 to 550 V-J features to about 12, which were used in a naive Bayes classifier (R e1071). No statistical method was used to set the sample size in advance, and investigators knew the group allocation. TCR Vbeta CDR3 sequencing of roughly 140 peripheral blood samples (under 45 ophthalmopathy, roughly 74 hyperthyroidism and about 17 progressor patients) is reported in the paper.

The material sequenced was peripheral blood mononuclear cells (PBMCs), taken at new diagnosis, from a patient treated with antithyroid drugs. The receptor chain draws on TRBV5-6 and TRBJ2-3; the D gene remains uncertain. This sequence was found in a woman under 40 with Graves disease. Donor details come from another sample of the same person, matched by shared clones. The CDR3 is CASMRSEADTQYF. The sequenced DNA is TGTGCCAGCATGCGTTCTGAAGCAGATACGCAGTATTTT.